What follows are 9 T cell receptor beta chains derived from one specimen sequenced in a study of identical twins. MiXCR, applied by TCRdb to the 5' RACE reads, yields one record per CDR3 protein. The data contain approximately 680,000 distinct CDR3 sequences, 7% to 7.5% of them singletons. A further study also used this sample, focusing on yellow fever vaccine responses in identical twins.

Sequenced: PBMCs. Receptors were obtained from a woman between 18 and 29 years old in good health.

The chain combines TRBV3-1 with TRBJ1-1; D is possibly TRBD1 (6 bases). The V end was cut by 4 bases, the J end by 2 bases, with 17 bases between. Looked up from germline, CDR1 is LGHDT and CDR2 is YNNKEL (reference sequence). The CDR3 runs to 16 residues. CDR3 DNA sequence: TGTGCCAGCAGCCCCCCGAGTGTGGGGGGCAACACTGAAGCTTTCTTT. Protein sequence: CASSPPSVGGNTEAFF.

V usage is TRBV7-9 and J usage is TRBJ2-7; tentative D call: TRBD2 (6 bases). Germline V gene data show CDR1 as SEHNR and CDR2 as FQNEAQ (reference sequence). This CDR3 has 17 residues. V was cut by 3 bases and J by 3 bases, with 21 bases left in between. The CDR3 region is CASSFSAGNTVGYEQYF. CDR3 nucleotide sequence: TGTGCCAGCAGCTTTTCGGCGGGGAACACGGTGGGCTACGAGCAGTACTTC. The variable domain in full, with the rest retrieved from reference TRBV7-9 and TRBJ2-7, is DTGVSQNPRHKITKRGQNVTFRCDPISEHNRLYWYRQTLGQGPEFLTYFQNEAQLEKSRLLSDRFSAERPKGSFSTLEIQRTEQGDSAMYLCASSFSAGNTVGYEQYFGPGTRLTVT.

This clonotype was seen many times. The rearrangement uses TRBV12-3 or TRBV12-4 and TRBJ1-2; TRBD1 aligns across 7 bases. The V and J ends lost 4 bases and 7 bases, in that order; junction bases with no gene match: 6. This CDR3 contains 13 residues. This CDR3 reads CASSSAQGGGYTF. In DNA, the CDR3 is TGTGCCAGCAGTTCAGCTCAGGGGGGTGGCTACACCTTC.

This clonotype was counted only a few times. This chain joins TRBV6-1 and TRBJ2-2; tentatively, D is TRBD2 (7 bases). CDR1 is MNHNS, CDR2 SASEGT, per germline. The CDR3 runs 15 residues. V lost 6 bases and J lost 2, with 13 bases in between. The CDR3 DNA sequence: TGTGCCAGCAGACCAGCGGGGACAAACACCGGGGAGCTGTTTTTT. It specifies CASRPAGTNTGELFF.

The table lists this clonotype with a few counts. V and J are TRBV29-1 and TRBJ2-7; 7 positions agree with TRBD1. The CDR3 runs 17 residues. The ends lost 0 bases at V and 4 bases at J; junction bases unmatched: 15. The germline gives CDR1 SQVTM, CDR2 ANQGSEA. The CDR3 is CSVEDQSTGESLYEQYF. CDR3 sequence (DNA): TGCAGCGTTGAAGATCAGTCCACAGGGGAGTCCCTATACGAGCAGTACTTC.

The chain has TRBV9 and TRBJ1-2; 7 bases are a match to TRBD1. V gave up 1 base and J gave up 4 bases; unmatched junction bases: 13. This CDR3 is 17 amino acids long. CDR1 and CDR2 (germline): SGDLS, YYNGEE. CDR3 nucleotides: TGTGCCAGCAGCGTACTGAACCGGCCAAGGGACAGCTATGGCTACACCTTC. As protein: CASSVLNRPRDSYGYTF.

This sequence joins TRBV27 and TRBJ2-1, with TRBD2 matching 12 bases. The germline V gene has CDR1 MNHEY and CDR2 SMNVEV (reference sequence). The CDR3 has 15 amino acids. V lost 4 bases to trimming and J lost 12 bases; unmatched junction nucleotides: 10. The CDR3 nucleotides read TGTGCCAGCAGTTCGGCTAGCGGGGGGGCCGAGGGGCAGTTCTTC. Its protein product is CASSSASGGAEGQFF.

This clonotype was recorded at least ten times. This rearrangement joins TRBV29-1 to TRBJ2-7, with 10 bases identical to TRBD2. Looked up from germline, CDR1 is SQVTM and CDR2 is ANQGSEA. V was clipped by 0 bases and J by 2 bases; unmatched bases: 1. The CDR3 consists of 14 residues. The CDR3 region is CSVEDTSGTYEQYF. The DNA for the CDR3 is TGCAGCGTTGAAGATACTAGCGGGACCTACGAGCAGTACTTC.

The rearrangement joins TRBV5-1 to TRBJ1-4, with D hard to call. V was clipped by 4 bases and J by 5 bases, with 18 bases between them. The CDR3 loop spans 16 amino acids. Germline V gene data show CDR1 as SGHRS and CDR2 as YFSETQ. CDR3 nucleotides: TGCGCCAGCAGCCGAGGTCCCAGTGAACAGAATGAAAAACTGTTTTTT. It translates to CASSRGPSEQNEKLFF.